The sequence of this T cell receptor beta chain was determined in a study of blood T cell repertoires in COVID-19. The overall study: T cells, B-cell-depleted T cells, or PBMCs provided the cDNA or gDNA that served as material.

Germline values: CDR1 ENHRY, CDR2 SYGVKD. V lost 10 bases and J 9 bases, leaving 15 bases between the germline ends. The CDR3 length is 11 residues. How the authors handled the data: Scientists estimated how many nucleated cells there were by amplifying reference gene primers. TCRdb's copy holds only in-frame clones and misses some; the assay was immunoSEQ multiplex PCR. Clone size and the V and J calls come from that table; the DNA yielded D and trimming. The repertoire consists of fewer than 200,000 clones, with 88% occurring once and the leading ten covering roughly 25%. What was sequenced was peripheral blood. V and J are TRBV10-3 and TRBJ1-1, with D possibly TRBD1 on 5 matching bases. This clonotype originated in a man aged 60-69 years with acute or convalescent COVID-19. Here the CDR3 reads CATRGGGQAFF. The CDR3 DNA reads TGTGCCACCCGAGGCGGGGGACAAGCTTTCTTT.